The 31 T cell receptor beta chains below were found in one sample sequenced in a study of cytomegalovirus exposure and HLA in healthy donors. PCR was performed using 60 Vbeta and 13 Jbeta primers. Sequenced by immunoSEQ multiplex PCR; TCRdb stores in-frame clones only, minus some. The sample yields about 180,000 clones, roughly 80% seen once. The sample was PBMCs. The receptors here all came from a male donor in good health and CMV-seronegative.

This clone was found a few times. The V call is TRBV9, the J call TRBJ2-3; D is possibly TRBD2 (6 bases). The CDR3 spans 14 residues. V lost 2 bases and J 1 base, leaving 8 bases between the germline ends. Germline CDR1 reads SGDLS; CDR2 reads YYNGEE. CDR3 DNA sequence: TGTGCCAGCAGCGTCGGGGAGGGCACAGATACGCAGTATTTT. Protein product: CASSVGEGTDTQYF.

The chain is built from TRBV7-9 and TRBJ1-1; no firm D call. CDR1 is SEHNR and CDR2 is FQNEAQ in the germline V gene (reference sequence). V dropped 3 bases and J dropped 0 bases, with 20 bases sitting between them. The CDR3 has 18 amino acids. The CDR3 loop is CASSFPSGNGHMNTEAFF. Written as DNA, the CDR3 is TGTGCCAGCAGCTTCCCCTCAGGAAATGGTCACATGAACACTGAAGCTTTCTTT.

This chain connects TRBV7-3 to TRBJ2-7; 7 nucleotides agree with TRBD2. The V gene end was trimmed by 5 bases and the J gene end by 7 bases; junction bases not matched to a gene: 2. The CDR3 length is 11 residues. Germline CDR1 SGHTA, CDR2 FQGTGA. The CDR3 reads CASSRGGEQYF. The CDR3 DNA follows: TGTGCCAGCAGCCGGGGAGGGGAGCAGTACTTC.

Concerning this clone: This sample includes further DNA sequences coding for the same CDR3. Here the CDR3 reads CASSLQIGGVWEQYF. In DNA form, the CDR3 reads TGTGCCAGCAGCCTCCAGATCGGGGGGGTATGGGAGCAGTACTTC. The chain couples TRBV27 to TRBJ2-7; 8 bases line up with TRBD2. From germline, CDR1 is MNHEY and CDR2 SMNVEV (reference sequence). J lost 7 bases, V lost 6 bases, and 14 bases had no gene match. CDR3 length: 15 residues.

The chain links TRBV9 to TRBJ2-1, with TRBD2 matching 8 bases. V trimming: 0 bases; J trimming: 4 bases; junction bases outside the gene matches: 3. CDR1 and CDR2 from the germline V gene are SGDLS and YYNGEE. The CDR3 is made up of 15 amino acids. The chain's CDR3 is CASSVAGGGYNEQFF. The CDR3 region has the DNA TGTGCCAGCAGCGTAGCGGGGGGGGGTTACAATGAGCAGTTCTTC.

This chain connects TRBV28 to TRBJ2-1; D is ambiguous. The CDR3 is 11 amino acids. Between the trimmed V and J ends, which lost 4 bases and 13 bases, there was a span of 11 bases. CDR1 MDHEN and CDR2 SYDVKM come from the germline V gene. The chain's CDR3 is CASSSTRFQFF. CDR3 coding DNA: TGTGCCAGCAGTTCCACGCGCTTCCAGTTCTTC.

V and J are TRBV10-3 and TRBJ1-1; tentative D call: TRBD1 (6 bases). Trimming pared 10 bases from V and 1 base from J, leaving 19 bases between. The germline V gene encodes CDR1 ENHRY and CDR2 SYGVKD. This CDR3 spans 15 amino acids. CDR3 coding DNA: TGTGCCAGCACGGGGGGCGGTCTCGGGAACACTGAAGCTTTCTTT. Translation: CASTGGGLGNTEAFF.

V gene TRBV5-1 combines with J gene TRBJ2-7; D possibly corresponds to TRBD1 (6 bases). V was clipped by 2 bases and J by 2 bases, with 17 bases between them. The CDR3 contains 16 residues. Germline V gene data show CDR1 as SGHRS and CDR2 as YFSETQ. The CDR3 loop is CASSFFWQGTTYEQYF. In DNA, the CDR3 is TGCGCCAGCAGCTTTTTTTGGCAGGGGACAACCTACGAGCAGTACTTC.

This clone occurred a few times. The rearrangement joins TRBV7-9 to TRBJ2-7, with TRBD1 matching over 8 bases. The CDR3 spans 14 residues. CDR1 is SEHNR, CDR2 FQNEAQ, per germline (reference sequence). The DNA of the CDR3 is TGTGCTGTGCAGCAGGGGGACGACAGGGGCGAGCAGTACTTC. It yields the protein CAVQQGDDRGEQYF.

In this sample, this clone turned up a few times. The rearrangement joins TRBV7-3 to TRBJ2-1, with D perhaps TRBD2 (6 bases). V was clipped by 5 bases and J by 10 bases, with 12 bases between them. CDR1 and CDR2 (germline): SGHTA, FQGTGA. The CDR3 has 12 amino acids. CDR3 loop: CASSPGTSEQFF. In DNA form, the CDR3 reads TGTGCCAGCAGCCCCGGGACTTCCGAGCAGTTCTTC.

The V call is TRBV7-2, the J call TRBJ2-2; tentatively, D is TRBD1 (5 bases). CDR1 and CDR2 (germline): SGHTA, FQGNSA. Trimming took 2 bases from V and 2 from J, leaving 15 bases between them. The CDR3 runs to 17 residues. The CDR3, as DNA: TGTGCCAGCAGCTTAAGTAATCGGCAGGGCAACACCGGGGAGCTGTTTTTT. Translation gives CASSLSNRQGNTGELFF.

This rearrangement joins TRBV18 to TRBJ2-7, with 15 bases aligning to TRBD2. J was trimmed by 7 bases and V by 8 bases; bases with no gene match: 15. This CDR3 comprises 17 residues. Germline V gene sequence: CDR1 KGHSH, CDR2 LQKENI. CDR3 DNA sequence: TGTGCCAGCACCCGACAGGGAACGGGACTAGCGGGAGGAGAGCAGTACTTC. This translates into CASTRQGTGLAGGEQYF.

The table lists this clone with a count of one. The chain joins TRBV5-4 to TRBJ2-2, with a tentative D call TRBD2 (5 bases). The CDR3 is made up of 16 amino acids. The V gene's germline CDR1 is SGHNT and CDR2 YYREEE (reference sequence). The V gene lost 3 bases and the J gene lost 0 bases, with 12 bases spanning the gap. CDR3 protein: CASSSDPAANTGELFF. As DNA, the CDR3 is TGTGCCAGCAGCTCTGACCCAGCGGCGAACACCGGGGAGCTGTTTTTT.

This clone showed up just a few times. V gene TRBV5-4 combines with J gene TRBJ2-7, with 10 bases matching TRBD2. This CDR3 region has 15 residues. J was trimmed by 6 bases and V by 0 bases; bases with no gene match: 6. Germline V gene sequence: CDR1 SGHNT, CDR2 YYREEE (reference sequence). DNA for the CDR3: TGTGCCAGCAGCTTGGGCCAGCGGGAGGGAAGCGAGCAGTACTTC. Translated: CASSLGQREGSEQYF.

This clone has just one count. The genes are TRBV28 and TRBJ2-5; perhaps TRBD2 as D (6 bases). The germline V gene has CDR1 MDHEN and CDR2 SYDVKM. This CDR3 has 14 amino acids. V lost 3 bases and J lost 5, with 13 bases in between. In nucleotides, the CDR3 is TGTGCCAGCAGTTTTGTAGCGGTCGGGGAGACCCAGTACTTC. This codes for CASSFVAVGETQYF.

The table lists this clone with a count of one. The genes are TRBV6-5 and TRBJ2-1, with D maybe TRBD1 (5 bases). Germline V gives CDR1 MNHEY, CDR2 SVGAGI. This CDR3 spans 14 amino acids. Trimming pared 0 bases from V and 6 bases from J, leaving 9 bases between. The CDR3 bases are TGTGCCAGCAGTTACTCCGCCAGGGTCAATGAGCAGTTCTTC. Its protein is CASSYSARVNEQFF.

The chain carries TRBV30 and TRBJ1-3, with TRBD1 matching over 10 bases. Per germline, CDR1 GTSNPN and CDR2 SVGIG (reference sequence). Trimming cost V 5 bases and J 1 base; bases outside gene matches: 2. This CDR3 is 14 amino acids long. The CDR3: CAWSGQGSGNTIYF. CDR3 nucleotides: TGTGCCTGGTCGGGACAGGGGTCTGGAAACACCATATATTTT.

In this sample, this clone turned up a few times. The chain links TRBV7-3 to TRBJ2-2; 9 bases are shared with TRBD2. The germline V gene encodes CDR1 SGHTA and CDR2 FQGTGA. J was trimmed by 1 base and V by 2 bases; bases with no gene match: 2. This CDR3 has 16 amino acids. The CDR3 reads CASSLLAGENTGELFF. CDR3 sequence (DNA): TGTGCCAGCAGCTTATTAGCGGGGGAGAACACCGGGGAGCTGTTTTTT.

The chain has TRBV5-1 and TRBJ2-3; D is undetermined. Trimming took off 0 bases at V and 0 bases at J, with 8 bases between the two ends. Germline values: CDR1 SGHRS, CDR2 YFSETQ. The length of the CDR3 is 15 residues. The CDR3 is CASSLGETSTDTQYF. As DNA, the CDR3 is TGCGCCAGCAGCTTGGGCGAAACTAGCACAGATACGCAGTATTTT.

The genes are TRBV2 and TRBJ1-5, with 7 positions matching TRBD1. Per germline, CDR1 SNHLY and CDR2 FYNNEI. The CDR3 contains 16 residues. The V gene end was trimmed by 2 bases and the J gene end by 4 bases; junction bases not matched to a gene: 8. The CDR3 protein is CASSENTGVGNQPQHF. CDR3 bases: TGTGCCAGCAGTGAAAACACAGGGGTCGGGAATCAGCCCCAGCATTTT.

The chain links TRBV9 to TRBJ2-7; D possibly corresponds to TRBD2 (6 bases). The length of the CDR3 is 15 residues. Germline CDR1 and CDR2: SGDLS and YYNGEE. V lost 0 bases and J 4 bases, leaving 14 bases between the germline ends. For the CDR3, the DNA is TGTGCCAGCAGCGTAGCGGGAGACGGGGTATACGAGCAGTACTTC. Translation gives CASSVAGDGVYEQYF.

The chain couples TRBV7-6 to TRBJ2-7, with TRBD2 matching over 12 bases. Germline V gene data show CDR1 as SGHVS and CDR2 as FNYEAQ. Germline trimming cut 5 bases from V and 4 bases from J; bases unmatched to any gene: 6. The CDR3 length is 15 residues. The CDR3 sequence: CASSSRLAGAYEQYF. The CDR3 DNA is TGTGCCAGCAGCAGCAGACTAGCGGGAGCTTACGAGCAGTACTTC. The whole variable domain, filled in from reference TRBV7-6 and TRBJ2-7, reads GAGVSQSPRYKVTKRGQDVALRCDPISGHVSLYWYRQALGQGPEFLTYFNYEAQQDKSGLPNDRFSAERPEGSISTLTIQRTEQRDSAMYRCASSSRLAGAYEQYFGPGTRLTVT.

V usage is TRBV6-5 and J usage is TRBJ2-1; 11 positions agree with TRBD2. There are 15 residues in the CDR3. The germline V gene encodes CDR1 MNHEY and CDR2 SVGAGI. With 2 bases clipped from V and 8 bases from J, the junction kept 5 bases outside the gene matches. The CDR3 coding sequence is TGTGCCAGCAGTTACCTAGCGGGAGGACGAGATGAGCAGTTCTTC. Amino acid sequence: CASSYLAGGRDEQFF.

V usage is TRBV7-8 and J usage is TRBJ1-2; 11 nucleotides match TRBD1. Looked up from germline, CDR1 is SGHVS and CDR2 is FQNEAQ. This CDR3 spans 16 amino acids. V lost 1 base, J lost 4 bases, and 5 bases stayed unmatched. DNA for the CDR3: TGTGCCAGCAGCTTAGGGGGACAGGGGGGATTCTATGGCTACACCTTC. Its protein is CASSLGGQGGFYGYTF.

This clone appeared once. In DNA, the CDR3 is TGTGCCTGGAGTGTAATCCCGCTAGCGGGGGTCAGAGATACGCAGTATTTT. Translated, it gives CAWSVIPLAGVRDTQYF. The chain links TRBV30 to TRBJ2-3, with 10 bases that match TRBD2. The CDR3 runs 17 residues. The germline CDR1 and CDR2 sequences are GTSNPN and SVGIG (reference sequence). Unmatched junction bases numbered 11, after V lost 0 bases and J lost 5 bases.

The chain joins TRBV11-2 to TRBJ2-5; 8 positions agree with TRBD1. The CDR3 length is 16 residues. V gave up 2 bases and J gave up 5 bases; unmatched junction bases: 10. From germline, CDR1 is SGHAT and CDR2 FQNNGV. CDR3 amino acids: CASSLPDRGAGETQYF. For the CDR3, the DNA is TGTGCCAGCAGCTTACCCGACAGGGGTGCGGGGGAGACCCAGTACTTC. The full variable domain, its missing parts supplied by reference TRBV11-2 and TRBJ2-5, is EAGVAQSPRYKIIEKRQSVAFWCNPISGHATLYWYQQILGQGPKLLIQFQNNGVVDDSQLPKDRFSAERLKGVDSTLKIQPAKLEDSAVYLCASSLPDRGAGETQYFGPGTRLLVL.

This chain connects TRBV13 to TRBJ1-1, with TRBD1 identical over 7 bases. The ends lost 3 bases at V and 1 base at J; junction bases unmatched: 11. This CDR3 comprises 17 residues. Germline V gives CDR1 PRHDT, CDR2 FYEKMQ (reference sequence). The CDR3 is CASSFDRVGGRNTEAFF. The CDR3 DNA sequence: TGTGCCAGCAGCTTTGACAGGGTGGGAGGACGGAACACTGAAGCTTTCTTT.

This sequence joins TRBV11-2 and TRBJ1-3, with TRBD1 identical over 10 bases. J gave up 4 bases and V 0 bases, and 9 bases lay outside the gene matches. Germline values: CDR1 SGHAT, CDR2 FQNNGV. The CDR3 length is 18 residues. In DNA form, the CDR3 reads TGTGCCAGCAGCTTAGATCTGGGGACAGGGGCGCAGGGAAACACCATATATTTT. Amino acids: CASSLDLGTGAQGNTIYF.

The chain is built from TRBV7-3 and TRBJ2-5, with 12 positions matching TRBD1. This CDR3 spans 17 amino acids. V lost 2 bases, J lost 4 bases, and 8 bases stayed unmatched. Germline CDR1 is SGHTA and CDR2 is FQGTGA. This CDR3 is CASSLAGDRGRRETQYF. DNA of the CDR3: TGTGCCAGCAGCTTAGCGGGGGACAGGGGGCGTAGAGAGACCCAGTACTTC.

The chain joins TRBV28 to TRBJ1-2, with D perhaps matching TRBD1 (5 bases). Germline loops: CDR1 MDHEN, CDR2 SYDVKM. The CDR3 consists of 16 residues. Trimming left V 1 base short and J 6 bases short, with 18 bases between. The CDR3 nucleotides are TGTGCCAGCAGTTTATTATTTCCTCAAGGGGTAGATGGCTACACCTTC. Residues: CASSLLFPQGVDGYTF.

The chain is built from TRBV19 and TRBJ2-7; 8 nucleotides agree with TRBD1. J lost 2 bases, V lost 5 bases, and 5 bases had no gene match. This CDR3 contains 14 residues. CDR1 is LNHDA and CDR2 is SQIVND in the germline V gene (reference sequence). The CDR3 here is CASSPTGGTYEQYF. The CDR3 bases are TGTGCCAGTAGTCCTACAGGGGGGACCTACGAGCAGTACTTC.